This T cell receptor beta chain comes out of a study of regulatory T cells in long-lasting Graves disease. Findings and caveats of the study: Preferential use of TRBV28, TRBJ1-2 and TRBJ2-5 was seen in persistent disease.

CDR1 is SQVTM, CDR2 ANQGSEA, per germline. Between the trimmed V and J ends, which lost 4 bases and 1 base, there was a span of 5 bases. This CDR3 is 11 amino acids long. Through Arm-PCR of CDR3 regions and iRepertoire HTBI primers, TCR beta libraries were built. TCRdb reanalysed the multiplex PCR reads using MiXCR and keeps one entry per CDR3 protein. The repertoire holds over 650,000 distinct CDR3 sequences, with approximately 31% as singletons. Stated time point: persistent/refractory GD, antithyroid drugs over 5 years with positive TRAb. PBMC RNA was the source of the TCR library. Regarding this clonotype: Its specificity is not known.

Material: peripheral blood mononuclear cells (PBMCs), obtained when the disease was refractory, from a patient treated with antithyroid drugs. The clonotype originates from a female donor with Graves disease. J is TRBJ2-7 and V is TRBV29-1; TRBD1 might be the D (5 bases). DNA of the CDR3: TGCAGCGTTGCAGGGTCCTACGAGCAGTACTTC. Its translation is CSVAGSYEQYF.